This TCR beta chain emerged from a study of tumor T cells in aggressive B-cell lymphoma. Germline V gene lookup returns CDR1 SGHAT and CDR2 FQNNGV. CDR3 size: 13 residues. V lost 4 bases and J 3 bases, leaving 9 bases between the germline ends. Sequencing was performed with immunoSEQ multiplex PCR; in TCRdb, only in-frame clones are kept and a portion is missing. The sample lists 5,000 or so clones; around nine tenths were seen once. The clonotype was recovered from an adult with diffuse large B cell lymphoma. Input material: tumor tissue. This chain joins TRBV11-2 and TRBJ1-1; D is possibly TRBD1 (5 bases). This chain's CDR3 is CASSSWGDTEAFF. The CDR3 DNA is TGTGCCAGCAGCTCATGGGGGGACACTGAAGCTTTCTTT.